These 14 T cell receptor beta chains originate from one sample sequenced in a study of cytotoxic CD8 clonotypes in ibrutinib-treated CLL. TCRdb's copy holds only in-frame clones and misses some; the assay was immunoSEQ multiplex PCR. The sample lists more than 140,000 clones; approximately 77% were seen once. The sample in question was PBMCs, obtained after 12 months of ibrutinib treatment. These receptor sequences come from a human donor with chronic lymphocytic leukemia.

The chain is built from TRBV5-1 and TRBJ2-7; 10 positions match TRBD1. Germline assignment: CDR1 SGHRS and CDR2 YFSETQ. Trimming cost V 4 bases and J 2 bases; bases outside gene matches: 9. This CDR3 has 16 amino acids. The CDR3 loop is CASSRAGTGAPYEQYF. DNA for the CDR3: TGCGCCAGCAGCCGGGCGGGGACAGGGGCCCCCTACGAGCAGTACTTC.

The gene calls are TRBV18 and TRBJ2-3, with D possibly matching TRBD2 (5 bases). CDR3 length: 14 residues. Germline-derived CDR1 and CDR2 are KGHSH and LQKENI. Deletions cut 4 bases from V and 0 bases from J, with 8 bases between. CDR3 sequence reads: CASSLRESTDTQYF. In DNA, the CDR3 is TGTGCCAGCTCACTAAGGGAGAGCACAGATACGCAGTATTTT.

The chain recombines TRBV19 with TRBJ1-2, with 9 bases that match TRBD1. Germline V gene sequence: CDR1 LNHDA, CDR2 SQIVND (reference sequence). Trimming at V came to 7 bases and at J to 1 base, leaving 4 bases not matched to a gene. The CDR3 sequence is 14 residues long. The CDR3 coding sequence is TGTGCCAGTACCCGACAGGGGGGTAACTATGGCTACACCTTC. This translates into CASTRQGGNYGYTF. Full variable domain (rest looked up from reference TRBV19 and TRBJ1-2): DGGITQSPKYLFRKEGQNVTLSCEQNLNHDAMYWYRQDPGQGLRLIYYSQIVNDFQKGDIAEGYSVSREKKESFPLTVTSAQKNPTAFYLCASTRQGGNYGYTFGSGTRLTVV.

The sample holds a few counts of this clone. The gene calls are TRBV6-4 and TRBJ2-2; 9 bases fit TRBD1. The germline CDR1 and CDR2 sequences are MRHNA and SNTAGT. Germline trimming cut 5 bases from V and 3 bases from J; bases unmatched to any gene: 7. CDR3 length equals 16 residues. CDR3 DNA sequence: TGTGCCAGCAGTCCCAGCGGGACAGGGTACACCGGGGAGCTGTTTTTT. It is translated as CASSPSGTGYTGELFF.

The V gene is TRBV29-1, the J gene TRBJ2-1; TRBD1 is a possible D gene (6 bases). The V end lost 4 bases, the J end lost 4 bases, and 11 bases lay between the germline ends. CDR1 and CDR2 (germline): SQVTM, ANQGSEA. There are 13 residues in the CDR3. The CDR3 spells CSVGGHRYNEQFF. The CDR3, as DNA: TGCAGCGTTGGGGGACACAGGTACAATGAGCAGTTCTTC.

The chain joins TRBV10-3 to TRBJ1-3; D is undetermined. Germline CDR1 is ENHRY and CDR2 is SYGVKD. This CDR3 has 14 amino acids. V lost 8 bases and J lost 0, with 11 bases in between. CDR3 coding DNA: TGTGCCATCGGCCCACAGATCTCTGGAAACACCATATATTTT. The encoded protein is CAIGPQISGNTIYF.

The chain links TRBV5-4 to TRBJ2-6; 11 bases agree with TRBD1. Germline V CDR1 and CDR2: SGHNT, YYREEE (reference sequence). With V trimmed by 0 bases and J by 0 bases, 5 bases remained unmatched. This CDR3 is 19 amino acids long. This chain's CDR3 is CASSLAGTGGFSGANVLTF. The CDR3 nucleotides read TGTGCCAGCAGCTTGGCCGGGACAGGGGGGTTCTCTGGGGCCAACGTCCTGACTTTC.

This chain links TRBV27 with TRBJ2-3, with 9 nucleotides matching TRBD2. This CDR3 is 16 amino acids long. V shed 5 bases and J 2 bases; nucleotides not matched to a gene: 8. Germline V lookup: CDR1 MNHEY, CDR2 SMNVEV (reference sequence). CDR3 sequence: CASSVTSGTPTDTQYF. DNA of the CDR3: TGTGCCAGCAGTGTGACTAGCGGAACTCCCACAGATACGCAGTATTTT.

This clone was recorded a few times. The genes are TRBV19 and TRBJ2-3; 8 nucleotides match TRBD1. The CDR3 length is 13 residues. J lost 5 bases, V lost 10 bases, and 8 bases had no gene match. Germline V gene data show CDR1 as LNHDA and CDR2 as SQIVND (reference sequence). For the CDR3, the DNA is TGTGCCATCAGAGACAGGGGAGGAGATACGCAGTATTTT. Protein sequence: CAIRDRGGDTQYF. The variable domain in full, with the rest retrieved from reference TRBV19 and TRBJ2-3, is DGGITQSPKYLFRKEGQNVTLSCEQNLNHDAMYWYRQDPGQGLRLIYYSQIVNDFQKGDIAEGYSVSREKKESFPLTVTSAQKNPTAFYLCAIRDRGGDTQYFGPGTRLTVL.

This clone has a count of ten or more. The V call is TRBV6-5, the J call TRBJ1-1; D uncertain. CDR3 length equals 15 residues. In germline, CDR1 is MNHEY, CDR2 SVGAGI. The V end lost 0 bases, the J end lost 1 base, and 9 bases lay between the germline ends. This CDR3 reads CASSYSTWANTEAFF. CDR3 coding DNA: TGTGCCAGCAGTTACTCGACGTGGGCGAACACTGAAGCTTTCTTT.

This clone was picked up one time. V usage is TRBV27 and J usage is TRBJ2-3; the D gene is possibly TRBD2 (5 bases). CDR1 is MNHEY and CDR2 is SMNVEV in the germline V gene (reference sequence). This CDR3 region has 14 residues. The V and J ends lost 2 bases and 6 bases respectively, with 12 bases between them. The CDR3 spells CASSLRVSGDTQYF. For the CDR3, the DNA is TGTGCCAGCAGTTTACGAGTTTCGGGGGATACGCAGTATTTT.

The V gene is TRBV5-1, the J gene TRBJ2-5; TRBD1 might be the D (6 bases). The CDR3 sequence is 13 residues long. Germline V gives CDR1 SGHRS, CDR2 YFSETQ. Trimming shortened V by 4 bases and J by 5 bases, and 12 bases separated the two germline ends. For the CDR3, the DNA is TGCGCCAGCAGCAACACAGGGACGGAGACCCAGTACTTC. It specifies CASSNTGTETQYF. The whole variable domain, filled in from reference TRBV5-1 and TRBJ2-5, reads KAGVTQTPRYLIKTRGQQVTLSCSPISGHRSVSWYQQTPGQGLQFLFEYFSETQRNKGNFPGRFSGRQFSNSRSEMNVSTLELGDSALYLCASSNTGTETQYFGPGTRLLVL.

The V and J genes are TRBV28 and TRBJ2-3; perhaps TRBD1 as D (7 bases). Trimming stripped 3 bases from V and 4 bases from J, with 14 bases between. The CDR3 loop spans 15 amino acids. Per the germline V gene, CDR1 is MDHEN and CDR2 is SYDVKM. CDR3 loop: CASSFLQGGPDTQYF. The CDR3 DNA reads as TGTGCCAGCAGTTTCCTGCAGGGGGGCCCAGATACGCAGTATTTT. Full variable domain (missing parts from reference TRBV28 and TRBJ2-3): DVKVTQSSRYLVKRTGEKVFLECVQDMDHENMFWYRQDPGLGLRLIYFSYDVKMKEKGDIPEGYSVSREKKERFSLILESASTNQTSMYLCASSFLQGGPDTQYFGPGTRLTVL.

The rearrangement joins TRBV5-1 to TRBJ2-7; 7 nucleotides agree with TRBD1. Trimming cost V 2 bases and J 1 base; bases outside gene matches: 3. The germline V gene has CDR1 SGHRS and CDR2 YFSETQ. This CDR3 has 14 amino acids. DNA for the CDR3: TGCGCCAGCAGCTTCGGGACAGATTCCTACGAGCAGTACTTC. This translates into CASSFGTDSYEQYF.